Presented here are 3 T cell receptor beta chains from one specimen sequenced in a study of vaccination effects on CD4 cells after COVID-19 (dated by TCRdb to between 2022 and 2023). Antigens for these TCRs are unknown. In the ViraFEST assay, PBMC were stimulated with viral peptide pools, and antigen-specific CD4+ T cell clonotypes were then identified by expansion using TCR sequencing. After about 9 days of culture, CD4+ T cells were isolated with the EasySep CD4+ T cell isolation kit. Negative nucleocapsid antibody results before and after vaccination confirmed that the healthy vaccine recipients had no prior SARS-CoV-2 infection. Receptors were amplified or captured by the immunoSEQ multiplex PCR assay. In TCRdb, the immuneACCESS table is reduced to in-frame sequences with V and J assigned. These tables do not hold every clone; where another copy was compared, an unresolved V gene accounts for under half, and the others remain unexplained. A total of about 20,000 clones appear in this sample, 65% to 85% of them only once. The ten largest clones take up roughly a tenth of the sample.

This sample comprised CD4+ T cells from PBMCs cultured with HCoV-NL63 spike peptides, obtained before COVID-19 vaccination. Explained via the paper, the cell subset or site label denotes: HCoV-NL63 spike overlapping peptide pool stimulation. Receptor source: a human donor who received a COVID-19 vaccine.

This clone was seen only a few times. The chain couples TRBV10-2 to TRBJ2-5, with no clear D. The CDR3 length is 14 residues. V was shortened by 10 bases and J by 6 bases, with 21 bases between the two germline ends. Germline assignment: CDR1 WSHSY and CDR2 SAAADI. This CDR3 is CATSPSGSRQTQYF. The CDR3 DNA sequence: TGCGCCACCTCCCCCTCGGGTAGCCGCCAGACCCAGTACTTC.

The chain is built from TRBV29-1 and TRBJ1-2; TRBD1 agrees at 9 bases. Germline CDR1 SQVTM, CDR2 ANQGSEA. V lost 3 bases to trimming and J lost 5 bases; unmatched junction nucleotides: 13. The CDR3 is 16 amino acids. CDR3 bases: TGCAGCGTTGAGACCCGGGACAGGGCCTCCTTGTATGGCTACACCTTC. Translating gives CSVETRDRASLYGYTF. The complete variable domain, with remaining parts taken from reference TRBV29-1 and TRBJ1-2, reads SAVISQKPSRDICQRGTSLTIQCQVDSQVTMMFWYRQQPGQSLTLIATANQGSEATYESGFVIDKFPISRPNLTFSTLTVSNMSPEDSSIYLCSVETRDRASLYGYTFGSGTRLTVV.

This clone appeared a single time. This chain uses TRBV18 with TRBJ2-7; D possibly uses TRBD1 or TRBD2 (5 bases each). The CDR3 is 16 residues long. CDR1 is KGHSH and CDR2 is LQKENI in the germline V gene. Trimming removed 0 bases at V and 5 bases at J, with 17 bases between. The CDR3 coding sequence is TGTGCCAGCTCACCACCTGCGGGCCCAGGGAATAACGAGCAGTACTTC. As protein: CASSPPAGPGNNEQYF.